What follows is one T cell receptor (beta chain) and its context. Its antigen is currently unknown. TCRdb's copy holds only in-frame clones and misses some; the assay was immunoSEQ multiplex PCR. The sample lists over 2 million clones; 85% to 95% were seen once. These data originate in a study of shared clonotypes between healthy human individuals. The CDR3 spans 15 residues. The V end lost 7 bases, the J end lost 5 bases, and 20 bases lay between the germline ends. Germline loops: CDR1 MRHNA, CDR2 SNTAGT. The naive CD8 subset, CD45RO-negative cells positively selected for CCR7, excluded terminally differentiated effector memory CD45RA+ cells. Donors were healthy HIV-negative adults without recently reported acute infections or vaccinations. Findings of the study overall: The study found about 4.6% of naive CD4 clonotypes shared across a handful of donors. The study generally estimated greater richness for naive than memory subsets.

The chain combines TRBV6-4 with TRBJ2-5; D perhaps matches TRBD1 (6 bases). The source is a young man in good health. The sample consisted of naive CD8+ T cells sorted from blood. CDR3 region: CASNAGGTPQETQYF. DNA of the CDR3: TGTGCCAGCAATGCCGGTGGGACACCTCAGGAGACCCAGTACTTC.